This T cell receptor (beta chain) is from a study of cytomegalovirus exposure and HLA in healthy donors. With 60 Vbeta and 13 Jbeta primers, the PCR was carried out. Profiled with immunoSEQ multiplex PCR; TCRdb holds only in-frame clones, not every one. Among 90,000 to 120,000 clones listed, around 77% were seen once. This clone has only a few counts. CDR3 size: 16 residues. V lost 6 bases, J lost 0 bases, and 15 bases lay in between. Per the germline V gene, CDR1 is KGHSH and CDR2 is LQKENI. The rearrangement links TRBV18 to TRBJ2-1; maybe TRBD1 (6 bases). Sequencing input: PBMCs. The receptor was derived from a man younger than 35 in good health and CMV-seronegative. The CDR3 DNA sequence: TGTGCCAGCTCGCCGGAAACAGGGTTCTCCTACAATGAGCAGTTCTTC. Protein: CASSPETGFSYNEQFF.